The rows below give T cell receptor beta chains drawn from one sample of a study of blood T cells in healthy people across ages. From the 5' RACE reads, TCRdb called clonotypes with MiXCR, one entry per CDR3 protein. The sample has about a million distinct CDR3 sequences, around 49% seen once. What was sequenced was blood. The origin of the receptors is a man under 40 in good health. Each CDR3 is given with its conserved first and last residue. Each record gives: clone size, V gene, D gene, J gene, CDR3 DNA, CDR3 protein. D genes are given only for firm matches. Size values are once, few and many counts, or a class for expanded clones, and some rows have none.

clone size: .; V gene: TRBV18; D gene: .; J gene: TRBJ2-5; CDR3 DNA: TGTGCCAGCTCACCAGGAGAAGGTCCCCAAGAGACCCAGTACTTC; CDR3 protein: CASSPGEGPQETQYF
clone size: .; V gene: TRBV28; D gene: TRBD2; J gene: TRBJ2-1; CDR3 DNA: TGTGCCAGCAGTCCCCTAGGACTAGCGGGGGGCCCTAGCTCCTACAATGAGCAGTTCTTC; CDR3 protein: CASSPLGLAGGPSSYNEQFF
clone size: .; V gene: TRBV12-3/TRBV12-4; D gene: .; J gene: TRBJ1-1; CDR3 DNA: TGTGCCAGCAGACACGGCCGGGGGGGATCCAACACTGAAGCTTTCTTT; CDR3 protein: CASRHGRGGSNTEAFF
clone size: few; V gene: TRBV29-1; D gene: .; J gene: TRBJ2-3; CDR3 DNA: TGCAGCGCCCGTGGTGCGGCAGATACGCAGTATTTT; CDR3 protein: CSARGAADTQYF
clone size: once; V gene: TRBV3-1; D gene: TRBD1; J gene: TRBJ2-5; CDR3 DNA: TGTGCCAGCAGCCAAGCCGGGACAGTTCAGTACTTC; CDR3 protein: CASSQAGTVQYF
clone size: .; V gene: TRBV7-2; D gene: TRBD2; J gene: TRBJ2-1; CDR3 DNA: TGTGCCAGCAGCTCGCCGGGACTAGCGGGTCCTGGGGAGCAGTTCTTC; CDR3 protein: CASSSPGLAGPGEQFF
clone size: .; V gene: TRBV20-1; D gene: .; J gene: TRBJ2-3; CDR3 DNA: TGCAGTGTCTGCGAAGTGGACATGGGCATCACAGATACGCAGTATTTT; CDR3 protein: CSVCEVDMGITDTQYF
clone size: few; V gene: TRBV20-1; D gene: .; J gene: TRBJ2-1; CDR3 DNA: TGCAGTGCTAGAGATTACTCCAATGAGCAGTTCTTC; CDR3 protein: CSARDYSNEQFF
clone size: .; V gene: TRBV20-1; D gene: .; J gene: TRBJ1-2; CDR3 DNA: TGCAGTGCTCGGGTCCAAGCGGGTGGCTACACCTTC; CDR3 protein: CSARVQAGGYTF
clone size: many; V gene: TRBV15; D gene: TRBD2; J gene: TRBJ2-3; CDR3 DNA: TGTGCCACCAGCATTTTCATTCCAGGGACTAGCGGAAAAAGAAACACAGATACGCAGTATTTT; CDR3 protein: CATSIFIPGTSGKRNTDTQYF
clone size: few; V gene: TRBV5-1; D gene: .; J gene: TRBJ2-6; CDR3 DNA: TGCGCCAGCAGCCTGACAGTCGCCCTCTCTGGGGCCAACGTCCTGACTTTC; CDR3 protein: CASSLTVALSGANVLTF
clone size: few; V gene: TRBV6-6; D gene: TRBD1; J gene: TRBJ2-7; CDR3 DNA: TGTGCCAGCAGTTACTCCCCCTGGGACAGGAGTTACAATGAGCAGTACTTC; CDR3 protein: CASSYSPWDRSYNEQYF
clone size: .; V gene: TRBV4-2; D gene: .; J gene: TRBJ1-1; CDR3 DNA: TGTGCCAGCAGCTATGGAGGGGAGTTGATGAACACTGAAGCTTTCTTT; CDR3 protein: CASSYGGELMNTEAFF
clone size: .; V gene: TRBV10-3; D gene: .; J gene: TRBJ2-5; CDR3 DNA: TGTGCCATCAGTGTGGGCCAGTGGCAAGAGACCCAGTACTTC; CDR3 protein: CAISVGQWQETQYF
clone size: .; V gene: TRBV11-2; D gene: TRBD1; J gene: TRBJ1-4; CDR3 DNA: TGTGCCAGCAGCCCGAACTCCCCCAGGGGGCAGGGAACTAATGAAAAACTGTTTTTT; CDR3 protein: CASSPNSPRGQGTNEKLFF
clone size: few; V gene: TRBV11-2; D gene: TRBD2; J gene: TRBJ2-3; CDR3 DNA: TGTGCCACTGGGACTAGCGGAGATACGCAGTATTTT; CDR3 protein: CATGTSGDTQYF
clone size: few; V gene: TRBV20-1; D gene: TRBD1; J gene: TRBJ2-1; CDR3 DNA: TGCAGTGCTAGAGGAGACAGGGGTTACAATGAGCAGTTCTTC; CDR3 protein: CSARGDRGYNEQFF
clone size: .; V gene: TRBV5-1; D gene: .; J gene: TRBJ2-3; CDR3 DNA: TGCGCCGGCAGCCGTAGCACAGATACGCAGTATTTT; CDR3 protein: CAGSRSTDTQYF
clone size: few; V gene: TRBV15; D gene: TRBD2; J gene: TRBJ2-3; CDR3 DNA: TGTGCCACCAGCAGAGATCGAAGCGGGGCGACAGATACGCAGTATTTT; CDR3 protein: CATSRDRSGATDTQYF
clone size: few; V gene: TRBV6-7; D gene: .; J gene: TRBJ1-5; CDR3 DNA: TGTGCCAGCAGTTACTCAAGTACAAGGGGCCCCCAGCATTTT; CDR3 protein: CASSYSSTRGPQHF
clone size: .; V gene: TRBV6-6; D gene: .; J gene: TRBJ1-2; CDR3 DNA: TGTGCCAGCAGTTACAGGGAGTCGTACACCTTC; CDR3 protein: CASSYRESYTF
clone size: .; V gene: TRBV20-1; D gene: .; J gene: TRBJ2-5; CDR3 DNA: TGCAGTGCTAGAGATGGACCTCTAGAGACCCAGTACTTC; CDR3 protein: CSARDGPLETQYF
clone size: .; V gene: TRBV20-1; D gene: TRBD2; J gene: TRBJ2-3; CDR3 DNA: TGCAGTGCTATCCGGCGGGGGATCACAGATACGCAGTATTTT; CDR3 protein: CSAIRRGITDTQYF
clone size: few; V gene: TRBV7-8; D gene: .; J gene: TRBJ2-3; CDR3 DNA: TGTGCCAGCAGCTTAGCGGCGGGTGGGGCAGATACGCAGTATTTT; CDR3 protein: CASSLAAGGADTQYF
clone size: .; V gene: TRBV14; D gene: .; J gene: TRBJ1-5; CDR3 DNA: TGTGCCAGCAGCCAAGGCTACGGGGGACAGCCCCAGCATTTT; CDR3 protein: CASSQGYGGQPQHF
clone size: .; V gene: TRBV4-1; D gene: .; J gene: TRBJ2-7; CDR3 DNA: TGCGCCAGCAGCCAAGTTTCCGGGGCGACCTACGAGCAGTACTTC; CDR3 protein: CASSQVSGATYEQYF
clone size: .; V gene: TRBV3-1; D gene: .; J gene: TRBJ1-5; CDR3 DNA: TGTGCCAGCAGCCAATCTCGGGGAGAGGGCAATCAGCCCCAGCATTTT; CDR3 protein: CASSQSRGEGNQPQHF
clone size: .; V gene: TRBV7-6; D gene: .; J gene: TRBJ2-3; CDR3 DNA: TGTGCCAGCAGCTTAGTTTGGACGGGGACCAGCACAGATACGCAGTATTTT; CDR3 protein: CASSLVWTGTSTDTQYF
clone size: .; V gene: TRBV9; D gene: TRBD2; J gene: TRBJ2-7; CDR3 DNA: TGTGCCAGCAGCGACGGGACTAGGCTTCTCCACGAGCAGTACTTC; CDR3 protein: CASSDGTRLLHEQYF
clone size: .; V gene: TRBV20-1; D gene: .; J gene: TRBJ2-1; CDR3 DNA: TGCAGTGCTAGAAGACGGGGCAGGAATGAGCAGTTCTTC; CDR3 protein: CSARRRGRNEQFF
clone size: few; V gene: TRBV9; D gene: TRBD2; J gene: TRBJ2-3; CDR3 DNA: TGTGCCAGCAGCGGAGGGGGACTAGCCTCGTTGTCAGATACGCAGTATTTT; CDR3 protein: CASSGGGLASLSDTQYF
clone size: few; V gene: TRBV2; D gene: .; J gene: TRBJ1-5; CDR3 DNA: TGTGCCAGCAGTGAAGAGGGGGTCTTGGGGCAGCCCCAGCATTTT; CDR3 protein: CASSEEGVLGQPQHF
clone size: few; V gene: TRBV3-1; D gene: .; J gene: TRBJ1-6; CDR3 DNA: TGTGCCAGCAGCCAAGGAAAGAATTCACCCCTCCACTTT; CDR3 protein: CASSQGKNSPLHF
clone size: few; V gene: TRBV4-1; D gene: .; J gene: TRBJ1-2; CDR3 DNA: TGCGCCAGCAGCCAAGATCTCTCGGGTTTCGGGCGCTACACCTTC; CDR3 protein: CASSQDLSGFGRYTF
clone size: .; V gene: TRBV6-5; D gene: .; J gene: TRBJ2-3; CDR3 DNA: TGTGCCGTCGGGACCGTCACAGATACGCAGTATTTT; CDR3 protein: CAVGTVTDTQYF
clone size: .; V gene: TRBV15; D gene: .; J gene: TRBJ1-5; CDR3 DNA: TGTGCCACCAGCGTAAAGGGGATTGGCAATCAGCCCCAGCATTTT; CDR3 protein: CATSVKGIGNQPQHF
clone size: .; V gene: TRBV7-2; D gene: .; J gene: TRBJ2-7; CDR3 DNA: TGTGCCAGCAGCGGGCCTCTTGTCTACGAGCAGTACTTC; CDR3 protein: CASSGPLVYEQYF
clone size: .; V gene: TRBV10-3; D gene: TRBD1; J gene: TRBJ2-3; CDR3 DNA: TGTGCCATCAGTGAAGGGGGCTCCGGCACAGATACGCAGTATTTT; CDR3 protein: CAISEGGSGTDTQYF
clone size: once; V gene: TRBV4-2; D gene: .; J gene: TRBJ2-1; CDR3 DNA: TGTGCCAGCAGCCAAGATAGGGCTAGAGAATACAATGAGCAGTTCTTC; CDR3 protein: CASSQDRAREYNEQFF
clone size: .; V gene: TRBV4-1; D gene: .; J gene: TRBJ1-5; CDR3 DNA: TGCGCCGGCAGCCTTGGACGGGGGAATCAGCCCCAGCATTTT; CDR3 protein: CAGSLGRGNQPQHF
clone size: .; V gene: TRBV7-9; D gene: .; J gene: TRBJ1-3; CDR3 DNA: TGTGCCAGCACCCCCGGGGTGCCTGGAAACACCATATATTTT; CDR3 protein: CASTPGVPGNTIYF
clone size: .; V gene: TRBV7-2; D gene: TRBD2; J gene: TRBJ2-7; CDR3 DNA: TGTGCCAGCAGCTTAGCCCCAGCGGGGAACTACGAGCAGTACTTC; CDR3 protein: CASSLAPAGNYEQYF
clone size: .; V gene: TRBV5-6; D gene: .; J gene: TRBJ2-4; CDR3 DNA: TGTGCCAGCAGCTTGAACTGGGGGAATAAGGACATTCAGTACTTC; CDR3 protein: CASSLNWGNKDIQYF
clone size: .; V gene: TRBV29-1; D gene: TRBD1; J gene: TRBJ2-6; CDR3 DNA: TGCAGCGTCCGCTCGCCGCAGGGGGACTCTGGGGCCAACGTCCTGACTTTC; CDR3 protein: CSVRSPQGDSGANVLTF
clone size: .; V gene: TRBV5-1; D gene: .; J gene: TRBJ2-5; CDR3 DNA: TGCGCCAGCAGGGAGAGTGCGGGTGGAGAGACCCAGTACTTC; CDR3 protein: CASRESAGGETQYF
clone size: once; V gene: TRBV3-1; D gene: .; J gene: TRBJ2-5; CDR3 DNA: TGTGCCAGCAGCCGGGGTTGGGGGGGGGCCGCCCAATATGAGCAGTACTTC; CDR3 protein: CASSRGWGGAAQYEQYF
clone size: .; V gene: TRBV14; D gene: .; J gene: TRBJ2-3; CDR3 DNA: TGTGCCAGCAGCCGGTGGGTTACAGATACGCAGTATTTT; CDR3 protein: CASSRWVTDTQYF